These 21 T cell receptor beta chains share one sample of origin, sequenced in a study of cytomegalovirus exposure and HLA in healthy donors. 13 Jbeta primers and 60 Vbeta primers were used for the PCR. Only in-frame clones appear in the TCRdb table, and some are missing; sequencing was by immunoSEQ multiplex PCR. The profile shows about 35,000 clones, 70% to 80% of them singletons. Sequencing used PBMCs. These receptors were obtained from a woman aged 30 to 39 in good health and CMV-seropositive.

This clone occurred a few times. The rearrangement uses TRBV28 and TRBJ1-1, with D perhaps matching TRBD1 (6 bases). The germline CDR1 and CDR2 sequences are MDHEN and SYDVKM. The CDR3 loop spans 14 amino acids. V was cut by 6 bases and J by 2 bases, with 13 bases left in between. CDR3 protein: CASSEQGFNTEAFF. The CDR3 DNA sequence: TGTGCCAGCAGCGAACAGGGTTTCAACACTGAAGCTTTCTTT.

The V gene is TRBV30, the J gene TRBJ2-2, with TRBD1 as a possible D gene (5 bases). CDR1 is GTSNPN and CDR2 is SVGIG in the germline V gene (reference sequence). The V gene lost 0 bases and the J gene lost 1 base, with 18 bases spanning the gap. The CDR3 has 18 amino acids. The CDR3 DNA sequence: TGTGCCTGGAGTGTTGGGTATTCGCTCGGACAGAACACCGGGGAGCTGTTTTTT. Its translation is CAWSVGYSLGQNTGELFF.

The rearrangement joins TRBV18 to TRBJ2-5; weak D call: TRBD2 (5 bases). Germline CDR1 is KGHSH and CDR2 is LQKENI. This CDR3 is 15 amino acids long. The V end lost 5 bases, the J end lost 5 bases, and 18 bases lay between the germline ends. The CDR3 DNA reads TGTGCCAGCTCATACCGGACGAGGCGAGGGGAGACCCAGTACTTC. Translated: CASSYRTRRGETQYF.

This clone was seen just once. V gene TRBV5-1 combines with J gene TRBJ1-2; D is perhaps TRBD1 (6 bases). Trimming cost V 1 base and J 7 bases, with 14 bases left between them. CDR1 SGHRS and CDR2 YFSETQ come from the germline V gene. The CDR3 sequence is 14 residues long. The DNA of the CDR3 is TGCGCCAGCAGCTTGCTGGGGGCGGTGGGTGGCTACACCTTC. Its protein is CASSLLGAVGGYTF.

Note on this clone: At one of its ends the junction is not consistent with the germline gene, which may arise from a read error. The V and J genes are TRBV27 and TRBJ1-2; TRBD1 agrees at 7 bases. This CDR3 has 13 residues. CDR1 and CDR2 (germline): MNHEY, SMNVEV (reference sequence). The CDR3 sequence is CASSIQGNYGYPF. CDR3 DNA: TGTGCCAGCTCGATACAGGGGAACTATGGCTACCCCTTC.

This clone was recorded once. The V and J genes are TRBV19 and TRBJ1-3; 7 bases line up with TRBD1. Germline assignment: CDR1 LNHDA and CDR2 SQIVND (reference sequence). CDR3 size: 18 residues. J gave up 0 bases and V 4 bases, and 12 bases lay outside the gene matches. The CDR3 region is CASSTHIGQVDSGNTIYF. CDR3 bases: TGTGCCAGTAGTACGCACATCGGACAGGTGGACTCTGGAAACACCATATATTTT.

The chain uses TRBV2 and TRBJ1-6, with 8 bases identical to TRBD1. CDR3 length: 14 amino acids. Germline V gene lookup returns CDR1 SNHLY and CDR2 FYNNEI. V shed 3 bases and J 10 bases; nucleotides not matched to a gene: 5. CDR3 sequence reads: CASSDDRGRSPLHF. For the CDR3, the DNA is TGTGCCAGCAGTGACGACAGGGGTAGGTCACCCCTCCACTTT.

The rearrangement joins TRBV19 to TRBJ1-1; D unclear. Trimming took 0 bases from V and 3 from J, leaving 5 bases between them. Germline CDR1 reads LNHDA; CDR2 reads SQIVND (reference sequence). The length of the CDR3 is 13 residues. The CDR3 sequence is CASSIDTDTEAFF. The CDR3 DNA reads TGTGCCAGTAGTATAGATACGGACACTGAAGCTTTCTTT.

The chain recombines TRBV6-6 with TRBJ2-7, with 9 bases that match TRBD1. Germline V gene sequence: CDR1 MNHNY, CDR2 SVGAGI (reference sequence). The CDR3 has 15 residues. The ends lost 6 bases at V and 2 bases at J; junction bases unmatched: 8. The CDR3 DNA is TGTGCCAGCAGCCACGGGGACAGGGATCCCTACGAGCAGTACTTC. The encoded protein is CASSHGDRDPYEQYF.

This chain connects TRBV10-1 to TRBJ2-4, with D maybe TRBD1 (6 bases). The CDR3 spans 19 residues. The V end lost 3 bases, the J end lost 0 bases, and 21 bases lay between the germline ends. The germline CDR1 and CDR2 sequences are WNHNN and SYGVQD (reference sequence). This CDR3 reads CASSEKDRRLRLAKNIQYF. The CDR3 nucleotides are TGCGCCAGCAGTGAAAAGGACAGACGACTCCGACTAGCCAAAAACATTCAGTACTTC.

As regards this clone: The conserved closing phenylalanine or tryptophan is absent in this CDR3, likely reflecting a read error. The V call is TRBV18, the J call TRBJ2-2; no definite D call. The CDR3 contains 16 residues. The germline V gene encodes CDR1 KGHSH and CDR2 LQKENI. V lost 6 bases and J 2 bases, leaving 16 bases between the germline ends. DNA for the CDR3: TGTGCCAGCTCTCCTTCTTACTCCCCCAACACCGGGGAGCTGTTTTTG. Translating gives CASSPSYSPNTGELFL.

V is TRBV5-1 and J is TRBJ2-1; 7 bases map to TRBD2. Germline V lookup: CDR1 SGHRS, CDR2 YFSETQ. V dropped 4 bases and J dropped 0; count of bases not matched to a gene: 4. CDR3 length: 15 amino acids. The CDR3 coding sequence is TGCGCCAGCAGCCCAACTAGCGCCTCCTACAATGAGCAGTTCTTC. It codes for CASSPTSASYNEQFF.

This chain links TRBV14 with TRBJ2-5; D not resolved. Trimming took off 2 bases at V and 7 bases at J, with 11 bases between the two ends. The CDR3 covers 13 residues. Germline CDR1 SGHDN, CDR2 FVKESK. The CDR3 here is CASSQSISGTQYF. The CDR3 DNA reads TGTGCCAGCAGCCAAAGCATATCGGGGACCCAGTACTTC.

This clone was detected only once. The rearrangement joins TRBV6-1 to TRBJ1-6; TRBD1 agrees at 8 bases. The CDR3 sequence is 15 residues long. Germline CDR1 is MNHNS and CDR2 is SASEGT. Germline trimming cut 6 bases from V and 5 bases from J; bases unmatched to any gene: 6. The CDR3 DNA is TGTGCCAGCAGCGACAGGGGACCAAATAATTCACCCCTCCACTTT. As protein: CASSDRGPNNSPLHF.

The chain is built from TRBV7-2 and TRBJ1-1, with TRBD1 matching 7 bases. This CDR3 spans 14 amino acids. Germline V gene lookup returns CDR1 SGHTA and CDR2 FQGNSA. V shed 3 bases and J 4 bases; nucleotides not matched to a gene: 5. This CDR3 is CASSFSRGRTEAFF. CDR3 DNA: TGTGCCAGCAGCTTCTCGAGGGGGCGCACTGAAGCTTTCTTT.

This clone was seen only a few times. CDR3: CASSGQGEETQYF. DNA of the CDR3: TGTGCCAGTAGTGGGCAGGGGGAAGAGACCCAGTACTTC. The rearrangement uses TRBV19 and TRBJ2-5; 7 bases fit TRBD1. Trimming removed 5 bases from V and 3 bases from J; junction bases left unmatched: 3. The CDR3 sequence is 13 residues long. Germline V gene sequence: CDR1 LNHDA, CDR2 SQIVND (reference sequence).

V is TRBV6-1 and J is TRBJ1-1; a possible D gene is TRBD1 (5 bases). The CDR3 contains 13 residues. With 2 bases removed from V and 8 bases from J, the gap between germline ends came to 12 bases. CDR1 MNHNS and CDR2 SASEGT come from the germline V gene. The CDR3 DNA reads as TGTGCCAGCAGTGAACGGACAACCTGCGAAGCTTTCTTT. This encodes CASSERTTCEAFF.

The V and J genes are TRBV18 and TRBJ2-7; 7 bases match TRBD1. J gave up 0 bases and V 5 bases, and 7 bases lay outside the gene matches. Germline V gene sequence: CDR1 KGHSH, CDR2 LQKENI. The CDR3 totals 15 residues. CDR3 protein: CASSKRQGYSYEQYF. The DNA for the CDR3 is TGTGCCAGCTCAAAAAGACAGGGATACTCCTACGAGCAGTACTTC. Looking up the rest from reference TRBV18 and TRBJ2-7 gives the full variable domain: NAGVMQNPRHLVRRRGQEARLRCSPMKGHSHVYWYRQLPEEGLKFMVYLQKENIIDESGMPKERFSAEFPKEGPSILRIQQVVRGDSAAYFCASSKRQGYSYEQYFGPGTRLTVT.

The genes are TRBV7-2 and TRBJ2-7; 13 bases line up with TRBD2. The germline CDR1 and CDR2 sequences are SGHTA and FQGNSA. The CDR3 contains 17 residues. J was trimmed by 6 bases and V by 6 bases; bases with no gene match: 14. This chain's CDR3 is CASSLRTSGSLVGEQYF. In DNA, the CDR3 is TGTGCCAGCAGTCTCCGGACTAGCGGGAGTTTGGTTGGCGAGCAGTACTTC.

The chain has TRBV5-1 and TRBJ1-4; D gene ambiguous. Germline values: CDR1 SGHRS, CDR2 YFSETQ. The CDR3 loop spans 14 amino acids. V dropped 3 bases and J dropped 2 bases, with 8 bases sitting between them. Here the CDR3 reads CASSSTGTNEKLFF. The DNA for the CDR3 is TGCGCCAGCAGCTCGACGGGGACTAATGAAAAACTGTTTTTT.

This clone was observed a single time. The chain employs TRBV28 and TRBJ1-3; a possible D gene is TRBD1 (5 bases). The CDR3 is made up of 18 amino acids. CDR1 and CDR2 from the germline V gene are MDHEN and SYDVKM. The V end was cut by 3 bases, the J end by 1 base, with 19 bases between. CDR3 in amino acids: CASSFITWEGLSGNTIYF. In DNA, the CDR3 is TGTGCCAGCAGTTTCATCACGTGGGAGGGGCTTTCTGGAAACACCATATATTTT.